This T cell receptor beta chain emerged from a study of T cell responses to AZD1222 COVID-19 vaccine. Assay used: immunoSEQ multiplex PCR; TCRdb lists only in-frame clones, some missing. The table shows around 130,000 clones, with 88% occurring only once. The receptor comes from an adult who received the AZD1222 COVID-19 vaccine. This sample comprised peripheral blood, obtained 28 days after the second AZD1222 dose.

CDR3 loop: CALMVVVGWGSPLHF. Written as DNA, the CDR3 is TGTGCCTTGATGGTCGTCGTGGGATGGGGATCACCCCTCCACTTT. The V call is TRBV30, the J call TRBJ1-6; D remains ambiguous. Trimming removed 7 bases from V and 10 bases from J, with 23 bases in between. CDR1 and CDR2 from the germline V gene are GTSNPN and SVGIG (reference sequence). The CDR3 consists of 15 residues.